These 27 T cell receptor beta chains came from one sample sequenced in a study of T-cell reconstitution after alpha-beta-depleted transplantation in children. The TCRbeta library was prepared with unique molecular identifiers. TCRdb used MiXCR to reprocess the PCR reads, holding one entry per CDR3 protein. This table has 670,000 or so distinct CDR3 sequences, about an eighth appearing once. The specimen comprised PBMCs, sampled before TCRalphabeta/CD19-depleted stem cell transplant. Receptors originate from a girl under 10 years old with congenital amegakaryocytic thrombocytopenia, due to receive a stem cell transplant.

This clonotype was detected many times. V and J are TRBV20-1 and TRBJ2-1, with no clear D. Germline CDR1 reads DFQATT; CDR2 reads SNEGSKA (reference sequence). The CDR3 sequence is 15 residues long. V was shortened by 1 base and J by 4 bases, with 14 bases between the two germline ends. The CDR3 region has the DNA TGCAGTGCTAGAGGAGCCACCCCCCTTTACAATGAGCAGTTCTTC. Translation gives CSARGATPLYNEQFF.

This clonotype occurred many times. The CDR3 coding sequence is TGCAGTGCTAGAGGCGGACAATATAATTCACCCCTCCACTTT. This codes for CSARGGQYNSPLHF. V and J are TRBV20-1 and TRBJ1-6; TRBD1 is a possible D gene (5 bases). The CDR3 length is 14 residues. The germline gives CDR1 DFQATT, CDR2 SNEGSKA (reference sequence). V dropped 1 base and J dropped 4 bases, with 8 bases sitting between them.

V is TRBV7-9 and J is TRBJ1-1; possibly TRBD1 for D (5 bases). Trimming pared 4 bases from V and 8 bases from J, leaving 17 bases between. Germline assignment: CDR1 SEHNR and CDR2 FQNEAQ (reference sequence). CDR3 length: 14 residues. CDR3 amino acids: CASSWGGDGAEAFF. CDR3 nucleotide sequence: TGTGCCAGCAGCTGGGGAGGGGATGGAGCGGAAGCTTTCTTT.

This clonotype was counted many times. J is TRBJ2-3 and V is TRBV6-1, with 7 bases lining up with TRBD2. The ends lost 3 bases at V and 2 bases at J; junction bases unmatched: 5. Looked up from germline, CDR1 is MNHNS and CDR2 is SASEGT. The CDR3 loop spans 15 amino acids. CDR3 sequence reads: CASSDYGTNTDTQYF. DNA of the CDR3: TGTGCCAGCAGTGATTATGGGACTAACACAGATACGCAGTATTTT.

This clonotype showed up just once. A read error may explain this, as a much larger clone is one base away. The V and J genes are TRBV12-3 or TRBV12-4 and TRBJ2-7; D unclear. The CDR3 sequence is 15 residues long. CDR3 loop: CASSLRFGTSYKQYF. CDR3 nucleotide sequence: TGTGCCAGCAGTTTGAGGTTCGGTACGTCCTACAAGCAGTACTTC.

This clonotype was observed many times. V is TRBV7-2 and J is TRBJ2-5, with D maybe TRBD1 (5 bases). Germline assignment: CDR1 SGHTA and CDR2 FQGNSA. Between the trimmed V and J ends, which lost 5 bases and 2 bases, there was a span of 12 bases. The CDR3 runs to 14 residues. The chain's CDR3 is CASSLTAQQETQYF. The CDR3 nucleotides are TGTGCCAGCAGCCTGACAGCGCAGCAAGAGACCCAGTACTTC. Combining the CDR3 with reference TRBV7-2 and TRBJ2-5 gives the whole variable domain GAGVSQSPSNKVTEKGKDVELRCDPISGHTALYWYRQSLGQGLEFLIYFQGNSAPDKSGLPSDRFSAERTGGSVSTLTIQRTQQEDSAVYLCASSLTAQQETQYFGPGTRLLVL.

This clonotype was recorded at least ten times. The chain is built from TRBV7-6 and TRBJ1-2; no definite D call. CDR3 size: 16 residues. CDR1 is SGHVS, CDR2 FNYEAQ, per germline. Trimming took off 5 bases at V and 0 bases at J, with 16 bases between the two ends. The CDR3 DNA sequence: TGTGCCAGCAGCCCCCTCGGCGGGGATACTAACTATGGCTACACCTTC. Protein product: CASSPLGGDTNYGYTF.

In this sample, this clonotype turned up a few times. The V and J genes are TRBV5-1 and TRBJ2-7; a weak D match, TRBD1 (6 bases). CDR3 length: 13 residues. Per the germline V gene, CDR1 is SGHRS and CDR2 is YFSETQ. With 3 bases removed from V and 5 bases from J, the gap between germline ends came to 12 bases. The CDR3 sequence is CASSSDRLDEQYF. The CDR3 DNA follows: TGCGCCAGCAGCTCGGACAGATTGGACGAGCAGTACTTC.

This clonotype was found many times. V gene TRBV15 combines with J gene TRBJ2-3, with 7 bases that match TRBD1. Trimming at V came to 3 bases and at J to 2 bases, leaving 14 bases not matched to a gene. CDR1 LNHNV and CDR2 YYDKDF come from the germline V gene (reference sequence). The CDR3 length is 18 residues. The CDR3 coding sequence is TGTGCCACCAGCAGCAAGATATTAGGGGGCCTTTCCACAGATACGCAGTATTTT. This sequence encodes CATSSKILGGLSTDTQYF. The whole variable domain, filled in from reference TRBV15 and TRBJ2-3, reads DAMVIQNPRYQVTQFGKPVTLSCSQTLNHNVMYWYQQKSSQAPKLLFHYYDKDFNNEADTPDNFQSRRPNTSFCFLDIRSPGLGDTAMYLCATSSKILGGLSTDTQYFGPGTRLTVL.

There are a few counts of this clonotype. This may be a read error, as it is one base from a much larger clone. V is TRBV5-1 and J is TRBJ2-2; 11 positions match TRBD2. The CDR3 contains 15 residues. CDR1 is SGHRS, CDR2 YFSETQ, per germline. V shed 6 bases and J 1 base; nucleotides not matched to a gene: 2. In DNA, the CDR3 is TGCGCCAGCACCGGACTAGCGGGGAACACCGGGGAGCTGTTTTTT. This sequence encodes CASTGLAGNTGELFF.

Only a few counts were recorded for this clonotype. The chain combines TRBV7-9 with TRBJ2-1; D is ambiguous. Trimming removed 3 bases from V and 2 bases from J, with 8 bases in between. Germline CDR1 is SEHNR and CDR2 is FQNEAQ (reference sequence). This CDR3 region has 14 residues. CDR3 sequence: CASSLYRPYNEQFF. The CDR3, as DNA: TGTGCCAGCAGCTTGTATAGGCCCTACAATGAGCAGTTCTTC.

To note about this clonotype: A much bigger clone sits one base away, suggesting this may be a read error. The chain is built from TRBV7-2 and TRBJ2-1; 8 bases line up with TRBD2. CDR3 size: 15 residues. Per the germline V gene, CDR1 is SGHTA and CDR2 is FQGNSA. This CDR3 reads CASSLAGGRYNEQLF. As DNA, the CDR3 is TGTGCCAGCAGCTTAGCAGGCGGGAGGTACAATGAGCAGCTCTTC.

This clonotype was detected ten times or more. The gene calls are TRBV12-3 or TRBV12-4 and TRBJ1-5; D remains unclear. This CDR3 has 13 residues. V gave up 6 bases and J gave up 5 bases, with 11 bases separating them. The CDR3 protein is CASSPLGHQPQHF. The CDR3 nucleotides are TGTGCCAGCAGCCCCTTGGGCCATCAGCCCCAGCATTTT.

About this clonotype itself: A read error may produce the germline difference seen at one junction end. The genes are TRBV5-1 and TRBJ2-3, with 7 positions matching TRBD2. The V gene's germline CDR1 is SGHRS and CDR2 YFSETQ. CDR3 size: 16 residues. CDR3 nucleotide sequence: TGCGCCAGCAGCTTGGCCAGCGGGACGGTTTTGGATACGCCGTATTTT. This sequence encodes CASSLASGTVLDTPYF.

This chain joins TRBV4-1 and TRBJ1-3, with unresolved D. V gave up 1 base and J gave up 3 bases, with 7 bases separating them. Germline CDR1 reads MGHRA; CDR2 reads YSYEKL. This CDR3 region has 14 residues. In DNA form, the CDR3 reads TGCGCCAGCAGCCAAGTGCTGCTTGGAAACACCATATATTTT. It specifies CASSQVLLGNTIYF.

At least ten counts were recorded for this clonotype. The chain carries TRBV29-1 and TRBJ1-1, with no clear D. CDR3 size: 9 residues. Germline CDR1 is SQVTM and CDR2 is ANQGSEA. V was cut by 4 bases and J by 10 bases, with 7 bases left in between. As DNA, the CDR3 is TGCAGCGTTGCGGACCCAGCTTTCTTT. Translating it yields CSVADPAFF.

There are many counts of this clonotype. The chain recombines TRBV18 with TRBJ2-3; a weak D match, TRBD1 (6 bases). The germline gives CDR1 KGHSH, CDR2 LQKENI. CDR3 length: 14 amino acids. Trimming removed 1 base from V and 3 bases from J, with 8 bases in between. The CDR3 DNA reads TGTGCCAGCTCACCACTCAGGGGTACAGATACGCAGTATTTT. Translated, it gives CASSPLRGTDTQYF.

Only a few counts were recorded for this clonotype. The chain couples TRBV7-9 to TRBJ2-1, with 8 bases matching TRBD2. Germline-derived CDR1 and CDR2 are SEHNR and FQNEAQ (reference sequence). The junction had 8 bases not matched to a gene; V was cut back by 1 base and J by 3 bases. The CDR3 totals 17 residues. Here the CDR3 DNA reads TGTGCCAGCAGCTTAGGGCCCCTGAGCGGGAGCTACAATGAGCAGTTCTTC. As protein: CASSLGPLSGSYNEQFF.

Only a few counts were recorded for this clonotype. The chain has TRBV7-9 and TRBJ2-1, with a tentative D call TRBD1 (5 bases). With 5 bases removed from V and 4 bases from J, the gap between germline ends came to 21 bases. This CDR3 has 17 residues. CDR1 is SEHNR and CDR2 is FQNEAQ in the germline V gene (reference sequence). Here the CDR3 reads CASSPALQWGGYNEQFF. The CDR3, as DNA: TGTGCCAGCAGCCCGGCCCTCCAATGGGGCGGTTACAATGAGCAGTTCTTC.

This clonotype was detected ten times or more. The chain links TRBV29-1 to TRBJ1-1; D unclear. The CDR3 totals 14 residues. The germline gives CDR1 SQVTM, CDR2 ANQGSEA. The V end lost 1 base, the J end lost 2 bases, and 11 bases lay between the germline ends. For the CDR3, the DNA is TGCAGCGTTGAAGTGGACGGAGGAAACACTGAAGCTTTCTTT. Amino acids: CSVEVDGGNTEAFF. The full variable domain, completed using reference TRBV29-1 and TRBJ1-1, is SAVISQKPSRDICQRGTSLTIQCQVDSQVTMMFWYRQQPGQSLTLIATANQGSEATYESGFVIDKFPISRPNLTFSTLTVSNMSPEDSSIYLCSVEVDGGNTEAFFGQGTRLTVV.

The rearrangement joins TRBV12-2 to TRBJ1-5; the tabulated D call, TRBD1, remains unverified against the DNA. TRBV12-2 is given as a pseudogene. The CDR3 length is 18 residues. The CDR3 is CASRFRKIMGGFNQPQHF. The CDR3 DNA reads TGTGCAAGTCGCTTCCGAAAAATTATGGGGGGGTTCAATCAGCCCCAGCATTTT.

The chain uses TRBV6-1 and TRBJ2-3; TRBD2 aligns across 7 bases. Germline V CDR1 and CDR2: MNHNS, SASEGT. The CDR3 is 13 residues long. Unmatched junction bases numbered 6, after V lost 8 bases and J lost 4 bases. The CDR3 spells CASSSGKSDTQYF. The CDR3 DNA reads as TGTGCCAGCTCAAGCGGGAAGTCAGATACGCAGTATTTT.

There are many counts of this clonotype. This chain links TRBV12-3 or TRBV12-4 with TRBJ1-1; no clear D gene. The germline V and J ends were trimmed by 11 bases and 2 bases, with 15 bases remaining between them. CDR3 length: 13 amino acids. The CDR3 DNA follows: TGTGCCTCTAGGACCCGCGGCAACACTGAAGCTTTCTTT. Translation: CASRTRGNTEAFF.

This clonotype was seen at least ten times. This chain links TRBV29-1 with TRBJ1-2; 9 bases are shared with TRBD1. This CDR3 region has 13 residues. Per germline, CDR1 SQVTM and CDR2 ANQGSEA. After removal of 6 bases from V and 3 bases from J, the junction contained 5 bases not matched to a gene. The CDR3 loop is CSVLQGADYGYTF. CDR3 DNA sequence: TGCAGCGTATTACAGGGGGCGGACTATGGCTACACCTTC.

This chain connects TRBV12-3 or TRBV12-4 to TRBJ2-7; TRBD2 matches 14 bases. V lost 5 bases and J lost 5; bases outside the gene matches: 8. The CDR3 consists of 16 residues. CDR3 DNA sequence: TGTGCCAGCAGTCCCCGACTAGCGGGAGGGCCAGACGAGCAGTACTTC. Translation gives CASSPRLAGGPDEQYF.

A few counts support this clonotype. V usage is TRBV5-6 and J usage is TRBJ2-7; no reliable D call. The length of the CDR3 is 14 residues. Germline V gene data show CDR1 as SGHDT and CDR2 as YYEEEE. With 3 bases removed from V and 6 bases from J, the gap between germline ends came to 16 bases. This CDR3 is CASSSLTALGEQYF. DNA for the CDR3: TGTGCCAGCAGCTCCCTGACTGCGTTAGGCGAGCAGTACTTC. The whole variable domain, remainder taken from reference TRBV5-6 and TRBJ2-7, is DAGVTQSPTHLIKTRGQQVTLRCSPKSGHDTVSWYQQALGQGPQFIFQYYEEEERQRGNFPDRFSGHQFPNYSSELNVNALLLGDSALYLCASSSLTALGEQYFGPGTRLTVT.

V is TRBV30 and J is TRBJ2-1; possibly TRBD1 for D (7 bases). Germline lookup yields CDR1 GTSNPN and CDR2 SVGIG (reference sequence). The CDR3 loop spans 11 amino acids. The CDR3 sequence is CATDYRGEQFF. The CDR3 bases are TGTGCTACGGACTACAGGGGTGAGCAGTTCTTC. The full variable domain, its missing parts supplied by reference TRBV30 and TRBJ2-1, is SQTIHQWPATLVQPVGSPLSLECTVEGTSNPNLYWYRQAAGRGLQLLFYSVGIGQISSEVPQNLSASRPQDRQFILSSKKLLLSDSGFYLCATDYRGEQFFGPGTRLTVL.